The sequence of this T cell receptor (beta chain) was determined in a study of vaccination and CD4 T cells after COVID-19. CDR3 length: 14 residues. The germline gives CDR1 MNHNS, CDR2 SASEGT. V lost 6 bases to trimming and J lost 3 bases; unmatched junction nucleotides: 4. The assay that was used to sequence DNA from cultured CD4+ T cells was the Oncomine TCR Beta short-read assay. It was from cultured CD4+ T cells that genomic DNA was extracted. One entry per CDR3 protein results from TCRdb running MiXCR on the PCR reads. The sample carries roughly 9,500 distinct CDR3 sequences, 35% recorded once. Regarding treatment: roughly 10-day PBMC culture with coronavirus spike peptide pools or control peptides (ViraFEST assay). Pre-COVID-19 pandemic sampling (2011-2018) yielded the unexposed donor's CD4+ T cells. With respect to this clonotype: Its antigen is still unknown.

This sequence was found in a human donor in good health. The chain links TRBV6-1 to TRBJ2-3; 9 bases are a match to TRBD1. The sample taken for sequencing was CD4+ T cells from blood, cultured in vitro. CDR3 in amino acids: CASRWTGETDTQYF. In DNA form, the CDR3 reads TGTGCCAGCAGATGGACAGGGGAGACAGATACGCAGTATTTT.